The 7 T cell receptor beta chains below all came from one sample that was sequenced in a study of tumor and adjacent non-tumor tissue in lung cancer. A modified ARM-PCR protocol with three rounds of nested PCR amplified TCRbeta. TCRdb reprocessed the multiplex PCR reads via MiXCR and lists one record per CDR3 protein. The table includes roughly 76,000 distinct CDR3 sequences, around two thirds detected once. No cell sorting was done before RNA was extracted from the tissue. Sequenced: lung tumor tissue. The receptor set was obtained from a woman aged 70-85 years with non-small cell lung cancer.

This clonotype occurred many times. The V call is TRBV20-1, the J call TRBJ1-5; D ambiguous. V lost 5 bases, J lost 6 bases, and 17 bases lay in between. This CDR3 comprises 14 residues. Germline loops: CDR1 DFQATT, CDR2 SNEGSKA (reference sequence). CDR3 amino acids: CSAPEGSIGQPQHF. CDR3 nucleotides: TGCAGTGCTCCAGAAGGATCCATCGGTCAGCCCCAGCATTTT.

With regard to this clonotype: The germline gene is not matched at one end of the junction; a read error may be the cause. Here the CDR3 DNA reads TGTCCCAGCATTATCGGACAGAAGGCCCCCGGGGAGCTGTTTTTT. This codes for CPSIIGQKAPGELFF. V and J are TRBV2 and TRBJ2-2; D possibly corresponds to TRBD1 (6 bases). The CDR3 has 15 amino acids. From germline, CDR1 is SNHLY and CDR2 FYNNEI.

On this clonotype itself: Germline is not matched at one junction end, which may reflect a read error. This sequence joins TRBV30 and TRBJ2-7; D possibly matches TRBD1 or TRBD2 (5 bases each). CDR1 and CDR2 from the germline V gene are GTSNPN and SVGIG (reference sequence). The CDR3 is 15 amino acids. CDR3 in DNA: TGTGCCTGGGGGGGAAACGGCGGCCTAGGGGTGGAGCAGAGCTTC. Residues: CAWGGNGGLGVEQSF.

In the case of this clonotype: The CDR3 does not close with the conserved phenylalanine or tryptophan, likely indicating a read error. This chain links TRBV12-3 or TRBV12-4 with TRBJ2-3, with TRBD1 as a possible D gene (6 bases). V was clipped by 2 bases and J by 3 bases, with 9 bases between them. The CDR3 is 14 amino acids. The CDR3 loop reads CASSLHRVTDTQYS. The CDR3 region has the DNA TGTGCCAGCAGTTTACACAGGGTTACAGATACGCAGTATTCT.

A note on this clonotype: Germline is not matched at one junction end, which may reflect a read error. The CDR3 is CASTLQGLYERYF. The CDR3 bases are TGTGCCAGCACCTTGCAGGGGCTCTACGAGCGGTACTTC. The V call is TRBV5-6, the J call TRBJ2-7, with TRBD1 as a possible D gene (6 bases). The length of the CDR3 is 13 residues. Germline CDR1 and CDR2: SGHDT and YYEEEE.

For this clonotype: One junction end disagrees with the germline gene, perhaps due to a read error. The V gene is TRBV5-5, the J gene TRBJ1-2; no firm D call. Germline CDR1 is SGHKS and CDR2 is YYEKEE (reference sequence). This CDR3 contains 15 residues. The CDR3 loop reads CASSLEAALGYGYTF. CDR3 coding DNA: TGTGCCAGCAGCTTGGAGGCCGCCCTGGGGTATGGCTATACCTTC.

Note on this clonotype: The junction and the germline gene differ at one end; a read error may be behind it. J is TRBJ2-1 and V is TRBV29-1; tentatively, D is TRBD1 (5 bases). The CDR3 is 13 residues long. The germline V gene has CDR1 SQVTM and CDR2 ANQGSEA. CDR3 nucleotides: TGCAGTGTAGAACGGCAGGGCATAAATGTGCAGTTCTTC. This translates into CSVERQGINVQFF.